This TCR beta chain was found in a study of CD8+ T cells in alopecia areata. There are a few counts of this clone. Its specificity is unknown. Findings of the study overall: Clonality in the scalp and expanded CD8+ clones ranked among the top 100 were significantly decreased by tofacitinib.

Extraction and reverse transcription of RNA yielded cDNA as the sequencing template. The assay was immunoSEQ multiplex PCR, and TCRdb's table has in-frame clones only and misses some. The sample yields 200,000 to 250,000 clones, under 60% seen once. Germline loops: CDR1 MDHEN, CDR2 SYDVKM. V lost 6 bases and J lost 3, with 23 bases in between. The CDR3 consists of 17 residues. This sample's treatment: oral pan-JAK inhibitor, 5-10 mg twice daily. The chain is built from TRBV28 and TRBJ1-2; a possible D gene is TRBD1 (6 bases). The receptor comes from a human donor with alopecia areata. The sequencing used CD4+ T cells sorted from blood, collected at week 4, from a patient treated with tofacitinib. CDR3 DNA: TGTGCCAGCAGGTCAACAGGGTTCGAGCCGGAGTACTATGGCTACACCTTC. It specifies CASRSTGFEPEYYGYTF.